Listed here is a single TCR beta chain. Its target is not known. The V end was cut by 6 bases, the J end by 8 bases, with 22 bases between. CDR1 is MNHEY, CDR2 SMNVEV, per germline (reference sequence). This CDR3 region has 15 residues. This entry is derived from a study of Graves' ophthalmopathy and Graves' hyperthyroidism. Amplification of TCR beta CDR3 regions used RNA transcripts. First-round RT-PCR employed HTBI primers, with a second-round multiplex PCR after it. TCRdb reprocessed the multiplex PCR reads with MiXCR, giving one entry per CDR3 protein. The sample records a few hundred thousand distinct CDR3 sequences, just under 40% being singletons. General study results and limits: An approximately 83% specificity and around 89% sensitivity were achieved by a 13-signature model that separated ophthalmopathy from stable hyperthyroidism.

Uncontrolled infections, pregnancy, lactation or other autoimmune diseases led to patient exclusion. V gene TRBV27 combines with J gene TRBJ1-2, with a tentative D call TRBD1 (6 bases). This sequence originates from an adult man with Graves' hyperthyroidism. Sequenced sample: peripheral blood or thyroid tissue (not recorded which). As DNA, the CDR3 is TGTGCCAGCAGCGGATTGACAGGCCTCGGTAGCGGCTACACCTTC. As protein: CASSGLTGLGSGYTF.